Sequencing of this TCR beta chain was carried out in a study of blood T cell repertoires in COVID-19. On the study more broadly: Acute and convalescent COVID-19 specimens originated in the United States, Italy and Spain. From T cells, B-cell-depleted T cells, or PBMCs came the material, which was cDNA or gDNA.

The V end was cut by 7 bases, the J end by 0 bases, with 12 bases between. In germline, CDR1 is SGHRS, CDR2 YFSETQ. CDR3 size: 14 residues. Per the original methods: The assay estimated nucleated cells by amplifying reference gene primers. Repertoires were generated with immunoSEQ multiplex PCR, while TCRdb's copy carries only in-frame clones and drops some. V and J calls and clone size are those listed in that table; D and trimming were worked out from the DNA. The table includes 200,000 to 250,000 clones, approximately 80% detected once. This receptor was taken from a human donor in a cohort sampled during active COVID-19. The chain recombines TRBV5-1 with TRBJ2-3; D is unclear. The sample taken for sequencing was peripheral blood. The CDR3 DNA is TGCGCCAGCTCCGGGTCGACGAGCACAGATACGCAGTATTTT. The encoded protein is CASSGSTSTDTQYF.